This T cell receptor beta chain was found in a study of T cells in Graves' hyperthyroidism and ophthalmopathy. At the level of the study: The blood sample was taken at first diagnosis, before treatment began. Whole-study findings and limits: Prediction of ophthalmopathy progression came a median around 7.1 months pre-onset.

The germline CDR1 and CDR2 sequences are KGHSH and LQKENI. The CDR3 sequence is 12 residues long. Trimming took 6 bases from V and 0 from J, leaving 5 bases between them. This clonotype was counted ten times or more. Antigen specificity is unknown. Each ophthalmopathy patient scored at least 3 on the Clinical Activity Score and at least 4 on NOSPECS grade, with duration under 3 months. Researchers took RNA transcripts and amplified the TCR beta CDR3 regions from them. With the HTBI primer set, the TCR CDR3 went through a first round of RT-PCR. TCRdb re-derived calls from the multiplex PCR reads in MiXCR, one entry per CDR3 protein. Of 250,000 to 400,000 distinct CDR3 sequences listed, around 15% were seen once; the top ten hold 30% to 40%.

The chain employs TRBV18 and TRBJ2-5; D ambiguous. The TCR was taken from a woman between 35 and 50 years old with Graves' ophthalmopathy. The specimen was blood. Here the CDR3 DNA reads TGTGCCAGCTCGCGTAACCAAGAGACCCAGTACTTC. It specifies CASSRNQETQYF.